The clone carrying this TCR beta chain was seen repeatedly, ten times or more. The data were taken from a study of T cell repertoires in cytomegalovirus infection. TCRdb ran MiXCR on the reads and lists one entry per CDR3 protein. The table shows roughly 240,000 distinct CDR3 sequences, with 6% to 8% occurring only once. The CDR3 is made up of 13 amino acids. V was clipped by 5 bases and J by 4 bases, with 11 bases between them. Germline V gene data show CDR1 as SQVTM and CDR2 as ANQGSEA. The sequence was obtained from a human donor in good health (CMV status not recorded). Some clones in this sample may be carry-over from other donors' samples. Sequences were obtained from PBMCs. The V call is TRBV29-1, the J call TRBJ2-2, with D possibly matching TRBD2 (5 bases). The CDR3 spells CSVLEAGTGELFF. The CDR3 DNA is TGCAGCGTTTTGGAGGCGGGCACCGGGGAGCTGTTTTTT.